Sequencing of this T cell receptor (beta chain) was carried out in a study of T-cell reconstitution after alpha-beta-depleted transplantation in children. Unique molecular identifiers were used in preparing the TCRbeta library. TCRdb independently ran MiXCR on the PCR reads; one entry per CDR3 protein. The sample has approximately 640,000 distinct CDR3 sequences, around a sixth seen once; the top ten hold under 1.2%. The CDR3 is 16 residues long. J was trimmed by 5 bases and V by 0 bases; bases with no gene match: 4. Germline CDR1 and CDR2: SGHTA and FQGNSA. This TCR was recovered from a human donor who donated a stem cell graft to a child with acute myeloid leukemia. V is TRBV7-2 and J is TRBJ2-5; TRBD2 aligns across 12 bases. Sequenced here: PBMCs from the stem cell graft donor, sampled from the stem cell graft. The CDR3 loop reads CASSLASSGGAETQYF. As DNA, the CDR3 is TGTGCCAGCAGCTTAGCGTCTAGCGGGGGGGCGGAGACCCAGTACTTC.